Each of the 21 T cell receptor beta chains below was sequenced from the same sample in a study of identical twins. TCRdb passed the 5' RACE reads through MiXCR, listing each CDR3 protein once. Of hundreds of thousands of distinct CDR3 sequences listed, around 7% are singletons. The data also belong to a second study, concerning yellow fever vaccine responses in identical twins.

The sequenced material came from memory (CD45RO+) T cells sorted from blood. The receptors stem from a woman under 30 in good health.

This clonotype was detected many times. The chain recombines TRBV4-1 with TRBJ2-2; 9 nucleotides match TRBD1. The junction had 10 bases not matched to a gene; V was cut back by 4 bases and J by 4 bases. The length of the CDR3 is 17 residues. CDR1 and CDR2 (germline): MGHRA, YSYEKL. The CDR3 loop reads CASSLGTTGGGTGELFF. The CDR3 coding sequence is TGCGCCAGCAGCCTGGGAACTACAGGGGGCGGCACCGGGGAGCTGTTTTTT.

This clonotype was found a few times. The chain couples TRBV4-2 to TRBJ2-5; maybe TRBD2 (6 bases). Trimming removed 1 base from V and 5 bases from J, with 14 bases in between. The CDR3 extends over 15 amino acids. In germline, CDR1 is LGHNA, CDR2 YNFKEQ. This chain's CDR3 is CASSQVSGGMETQYF. The CDR3 nucleotides read TGTGCCAGCAGCCAAGTTAGCGGCGGAATGGAGACCCAGTACTTC.

The rearrangement joins TRBV27 to TRBJ2-7; no definite D call. The germline V gene has CDR1 MNHEY and CDR2 SMNVEV (reference sequence). V lost 4 bases and J 0 bases, leaving 7 bases between the germline ends. The CDR3 is 13 amino acids. The CDR3 loop reads CASSSPRSYEQYF. The CDR3 DNA follows: TGTGCCAGCAGTTCACCACGCTCCTACGAGCAGTACTTC.

The V gene is TRBV7-8, the J gene TRBJ2-7; D not resolved. V lost 1 base to trimming and J lost 7 bases, with 11 bases between them. CDR3 size: 13 residues. Germline V gene data show CDR1 as SGHVS and CDR2 as FQNEAQ. For the CDR3, the DNA is TGTGCCAGCAGCTTAGGCCCTTTCCCGGAGCAGTACTTC. Translation: CASSLGPFPEQYF. Drawing the rest from reference TRBV7-8 and TRBJ2-7, the complete variable domain is GAGVSQSPRYKVAKRGQDVALRCDPISGHVSLFWYQQALGQGPEFLTYFQNEAQLDKSGLPSDRFFAERPEGSVSTLKIQRTQQEDSAVYLCASSLGPFPEQYFGPGTRLTVT.

This clonotype was picked up many times. This rearrangement joins TRBV6-5 to TRBJ2-2; D tentatively fits TRBD1 or TRBD2 (5 bases each). Trimming removed 0 bases at V and 0 bases at J, with 8 bases between. The germline V gene has CDR1 MNHEY and CDR2 SVGAGI. CDR3 length: 16 residues. The CDR3 nucleotides are TGTGCCAGCAGTTACTCAGGGACCCCGAACACCGGGGAGCTGTTTTTT. This encodes CASSYSGTPNTGELFF.

The chain couples TRBV5-1 to TRBJ2-3, with D perhaps TRBD2 (6 bases). There are 15 residues in the CDR3. Germline CDR1 and CDR2: SGHRS and YFSETQ. Trimming left V 1 base short and J 2 bases short, with 11 bases between. The CDR3: CASSLNGGTTDTQYF. In DNA, the CDR3 is TGCGCCAGCAGCTTGAACGGGGGAACCACAGATACGCAGTATTTT.

The CDR3 sequence is CASSLARQGANEKLFF. CDR3 sequence (DNA): TGTGCCAGCAGTTTAGCCCGACAGGGGGCAAATGAAAAACTGTTTTTT. This chain uses TRBV12-3 or TRBV12-4 with TRBJ1-4, with 10 bases fitting TRBD1. Unmatched junction bases numbered 3, after V lost 0 bases and J lost 5 bases. The CDR3 runs 16 residues.

V usage is TRBV19 and J usage is TRBJ2-2; 13 nucleotides align to TRBD2. This CDR3 spans 15 amino acids. CDR1 is LNHDA and CDR2 is SQIVND in the germline V gene (reference sequence). Germline trimming cut 4 bases from V and 4 bases from J; bases unmatched to any gene: 0. CDR3 sequence reads: CASSRTSGSTGELFF. The CDR3 DNA follows: TGTGCCAGTAGTAGGACTAGCGGGAGCACCGGGGAGCTGTTTTTT.

This clonotype was seen only a few times. The V call is TRBV5-1, the J call TRBJ2-5, with D tentatively TRBD1 (6 bases). This CDR3 is 14 amino acids long. Trimming removed 4 bases at V and 2 bases at J, with 12 bases between. The V gene's germline CDR1 is SGHRS and CDR2 YFSETQ. The DNA for the CDR3 is TGCGCCAGCAGCCAACAGGGTGGTCAAGAGACCCAGTACTTC. This gives the protein CASSQQGGQETQYF.

The chain has TRBV27 and TRBJ2-7; the D is unclear. CDR3 size: 12 residues. From germline, CDR1 is MNHEY and CDR2 SMNVEV (reference sequence). Trimming took 8 bases from V and 1 from J, leaving 9 bases between them. The CDR3 here is CASGQESYEQYV. CDR3 DNA: TGTGCCAGCGGCCAAGAGTCCTACGAGCAGTACGTC.

This clonotype was picked up many times. The rearrangement uses TRBV5-6 and TRBJ2-2; possible D gene TRBD1, 6 bases. Germline assignment: CDR1 SGHDT and CDR2 YYEEEE. This CDR3 contains 16 residues. Trimming stripped 0 bases from V and 8 bases from J, with 17 bases between. CDR3 nucleotides: TGTGCCAGCAGCTTGGACCCGGACAGTCGTAGAGGGGAGCTGTTTTTT. It translates to CASSLDPDSRRGELFF.

The chain is built from TRBV6-5 and TRBJ2-3; the D is unclear. The V gene's germline CDR1 is MNHEY and CDR2 SVGAGI. The CDR3 contains 13 residues. Trimming took off 0 bases at V and 14 bases at J, with 15 bases between the two ends. The CDR3 DNA reads as TGTGCCAGCAGTTACTCGATTTGGGAAGGGTGGTATTTT. Translation gives CASSYSIWEGWYF.

The chain recombines TRBV28 with TRBJ2-3; 7 nucleotides match TRBD2. The CDR3 is 15 amino acids. The trim removed 5 bases at V and 0 bases at J, leaving 5 bases unmatched. Germline CDR1 and CDR2: MDHEN and SYDVKM. The CDR3 DNA sequence: TGTGCCAGCAGTCCTCGGCGGGGGAGCACAGATACGCAGTATTTT. Its protein product is CASSPRRGSTDTQYF.

By share of the sample, this clonotype is medium-sized. The chain links TRBV20-1 to TRBJ1-6; D not resolved. V was shortened by 3 bases and J by 2 bases, with 8 bases between the two germline ends. The germline V gene encodes CDR1 DFQATT and CDR2 SNEGSKA (reference sequence). This CDR3 has 14 amino acids. CDR3 in amino acids: CSAREVAYNSPLHF. The CDR3 DNA reads TGCAGTGCTAGGGAGGTTGCCTATAATTCACCCCTCCACTTT.

The chain is built from TRBV7-2 and TRBJ2-3; 9 nucleotides align to TRBD2. The ends lost 0 bases at V and 1 base at J; junction bases unmatched: 8. The CDR3 totals 18 residues. Germline V CDR1 and CDR2: SGHTA, FQGNSA. The CDR3, as DNA: TGTGCCAGCAGCTTAGCGCGAATTCAGCGGGGGGGCACAGATACGCAGTATTTT. It is translated as CASSLARIQRGGTDTQYF.

This clonotype was seen more than once but under ten times. The V call is TRBV6-1, the J call TRBJ1-3; D may be TRBD1 (6 bases). V shed 5 bases and J shed 3 bases, with 14 bases lying between them. The CDR3 totals 15 residues. Germline V gene data show CDR1 as MNHNS and CDR2 as SASEGT. CDR3 bases: TGTGCCAGCAGTCGGACAGAAGACCTTGGAAACACCATATATTTT. This translates into CASSRTEDLGNTIYF.

A few counts support this clonotype. This chain uses TRBV3-1 with TRBJ2-1; TRBD2 matches 13 bases. This CDR3 region has 16 residues. Per germline, CDR1 LGHDT and CDR2 YNNKEL (reference sequence). V lost 1 base to trimming and J lost 15 bases; unmatched junction nucleotides: 12. CDR3 sequence: CASSQGTSGRAGGLFF. For the CDR3, the DNA is TGTGCCAGCAGCCAAGGGACTAGCGGGAGAGCGGGCGGCCTGTTCTTC.

V and J are TRBV3-1 and TRBJ1-1, with a weak D call TRBD1 (5 bases). Trimming shortened V by 8 bases and J by 7 bases, and 11 bases separated the two germline ends. The CDR3 is made up of 11 amino acids. Germline V CDR1 and CDR2: LGHDT, YNNKEL (reference sequence). DNA of the CDR3: TGTGCCAGCTCAAGGGGTGGTGAAGCTTTCTTT. This sequence encodes CASSRGGEAFF.

This clonotype appeared many times. V gene TRBV29-1 combines with J gene TRBJ2-5; D remains ambiguous. The V end was cut by 3 bases, the J end by 2 bases, with 7 bases between. This CDR3 contains 12 residues. Germline V gene lookup returns CDR1 SQVTM and CDR2 ANQGSEA. The CDR3 sequence: CSVDGRQETQYF. In DNA form, the CDR3 reads TGCAGCGTTGACGGCAGACAAGAGACCCAGTACTTC.

This clonotype has a handful of counts. This chain joins TRBV3-1 and TRBJ1-1; tentative D call: TRBD1 (5 bases). The CDR3 loop spans 14 amino acids. Trimming removed 2 bases at V and 2 bases at J, with 9 bases between. The germline gives CDR1 LGHDT, CDR2 YNNKEL (reference sequence). The CDR3 sequence is CASSQQGLNTEAFF. The DNA for the CDR3 is TGTGCCAGCAGCCAACAGGGTTTAAACACTGAAGCTTTCTTT.

The chain combines TRBV6-1 with TRBJ2-7; no firm D call. The CDR3 sequence is 13 residues long. V was clipped by 6 bases and J by 2 bases, with 11 bases between them. Per germline, CDR1 MNHNS and CDR2 SASEGT. As DNA, the CDR3 is TGTGCCAGCAGGCCTGGGATCGCCTACGAGCAGTACTTC. Protein product: CASRPGIAYEQYF.